This T cell receptor (beta chain) was identified during a study of shared clonotypes between healthy human individuals. Clones were sequenced by immunoSEQ multiplex PCR, and TCRdb holds only the in-frame ones, with some missing. The table has 550,000 to 650,000 clones, roughly 95% seen once. Naive CD8 cells lacked CD45RO and underwent positive selection for CCR7, leaving out terminally differentiated effector memory CD45RA+ cells. With 1 base removed from V and 4 bases from J, the gap between germline ends came to 6 bases. The CDR3 is 13 residues long. The V gene's germline CDR1 is SGHAT and CDR2 FQNNGV.

The clonotype was recovered from a woman aged 25 to 45 in good health. The chain employs TRBV11-2 and TRBJ2-3; unclear D gene. What was sequenced was naive CD8+ T cells sorted from blood. The CDR3 spells CASSLVASDTQYF. CDR3 bases: TGTGCCAGCAGCTTAGTTGCTTCAGATACGCAGTATTTT.